This TCR beta chain was sequenced during a study of shared clonotypes between healthy human individuals. This CDR3 contains 14 residues. The V end lost 4 bases, the J end lost 7 bases, and 14 bases lay between the germline ends. CDR1 is SGHNT, CDR2 YYREEE, per germline (reference sequence). Study results and limitations: Among the subsets, naive ones generally showed larger estimated richness than memory ones.

For this clone: Its cognate antigen is unknown.

Nashville, Tennessee was home to all donors, who were Caucasian adults. Data came from immunoSEQ multiplex PCR; TCRdb stores just in-frame clones and leaves some out. The profile shows about 2 million clones, 90% to 95% of them singletons. The receptor was isolated from a man between 18 and 35 years old in good health. The sequenced sample was naive CD4+ T cells sorted from blood. Subset defined: CD45RA+ positively selected. J is TRBJ2-2 and V is TRBV5-4; perhaps D is TRBD1 or TRBD2 (5 bases each). CDR3 in amino acids: CASSHIGTDGELFF. The CDR3 DNA sequence: TGTGCCAGCAGCCATATAGGGACGGACGGGGAGCTGTTTTTT. Full variable domain (outside the CDR3, taken from reference TRBV5-4 and TRBJ2-2): ETGVTQSPTHLIKTRGQQVTLRCSSQSGHNTVSWYQQALGQGPQFIFQYYREEENGRGNFPPRFSGLQFPNYSSELNVNALELDDSALYLCASSHIGTDGELFFGEGSRLTVL.